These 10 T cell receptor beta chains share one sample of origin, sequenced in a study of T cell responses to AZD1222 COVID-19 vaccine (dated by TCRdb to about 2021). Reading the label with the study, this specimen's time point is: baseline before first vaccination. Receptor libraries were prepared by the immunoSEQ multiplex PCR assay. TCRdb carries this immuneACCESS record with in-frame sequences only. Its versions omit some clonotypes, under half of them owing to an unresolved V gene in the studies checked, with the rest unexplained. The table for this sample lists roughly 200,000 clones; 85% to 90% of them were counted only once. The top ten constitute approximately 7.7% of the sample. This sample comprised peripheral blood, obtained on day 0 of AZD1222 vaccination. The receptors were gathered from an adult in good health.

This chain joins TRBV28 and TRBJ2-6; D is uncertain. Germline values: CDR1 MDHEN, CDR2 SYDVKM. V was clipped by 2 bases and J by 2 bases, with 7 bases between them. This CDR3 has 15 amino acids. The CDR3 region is CASSLPGTGANVLTF. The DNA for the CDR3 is TGTGCCAGCAGTTTACCAGGCACTGGGGCCAACGTCCTGACTTTC.

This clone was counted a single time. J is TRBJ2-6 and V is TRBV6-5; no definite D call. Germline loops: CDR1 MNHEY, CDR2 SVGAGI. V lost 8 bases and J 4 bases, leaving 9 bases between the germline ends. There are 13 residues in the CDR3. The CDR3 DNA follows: TGTGCCAGCTCCCCTCGGGGGGCCAACGTCCTGACTTTC. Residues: CASSPRGANVLTF.

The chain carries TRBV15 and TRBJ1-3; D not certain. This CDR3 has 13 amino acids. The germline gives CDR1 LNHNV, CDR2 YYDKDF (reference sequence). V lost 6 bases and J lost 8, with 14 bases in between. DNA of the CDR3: TGTGCCACCAGAATCCCCTCGGTGGACACCATATATTTT. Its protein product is CATRIPSVDTIYF.

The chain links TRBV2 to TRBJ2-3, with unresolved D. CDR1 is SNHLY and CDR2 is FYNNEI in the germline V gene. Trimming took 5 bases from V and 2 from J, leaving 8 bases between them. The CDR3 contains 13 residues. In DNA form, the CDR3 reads TGTGCCAGCAGTCCCCCCTACACAGATACGCAGTATTTT. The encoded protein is CASSPPYTDTQYF.

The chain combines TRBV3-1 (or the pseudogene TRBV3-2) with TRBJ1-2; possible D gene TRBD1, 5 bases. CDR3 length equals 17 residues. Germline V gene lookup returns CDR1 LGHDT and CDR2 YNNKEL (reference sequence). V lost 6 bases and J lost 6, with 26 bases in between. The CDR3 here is CASSRISTPGTTNGYTF. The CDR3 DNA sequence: TGTGCCAGCAGTCGAATTTCTACCCCCGGGACGACTAATGGCTACACCTTC.

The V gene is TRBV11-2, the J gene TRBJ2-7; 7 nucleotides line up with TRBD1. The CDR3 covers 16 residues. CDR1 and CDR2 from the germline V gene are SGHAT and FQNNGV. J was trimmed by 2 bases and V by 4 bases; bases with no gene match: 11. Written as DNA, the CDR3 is TGTGCCAGCAGCTCCTCCACAGGGGCCTGGACCTACGAGCAGTACTTC. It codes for CASSSSTGAWTYEQYF.

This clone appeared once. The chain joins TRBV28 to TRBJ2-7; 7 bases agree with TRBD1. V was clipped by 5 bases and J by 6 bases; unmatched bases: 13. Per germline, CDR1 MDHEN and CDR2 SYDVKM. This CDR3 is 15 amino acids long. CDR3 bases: TGTGCCAGCAGTGGGTACAGGGGACGGATCGGCGAGCAGTACTTC. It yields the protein CASSGYRGRIGEQYF. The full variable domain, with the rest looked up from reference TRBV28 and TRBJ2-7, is DVKVTQSSRYLVKRTGEKVFLECVQDMDHENMFWYRQDPGLGLRLIYFSYDVKMKEKGDIPEGYSVSREKKERFSLILESASTNQTSMYLCASSGYRGRIGEQYFGPGTRLTVT.

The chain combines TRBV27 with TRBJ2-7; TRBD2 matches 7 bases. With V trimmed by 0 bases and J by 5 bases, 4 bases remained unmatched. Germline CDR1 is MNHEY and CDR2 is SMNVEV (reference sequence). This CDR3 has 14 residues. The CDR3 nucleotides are TGTGCCAGCAGTTTATCGGGGGGGAAAAACGAGCAGTACTTC. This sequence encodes CASSLSGGKNEQYF.

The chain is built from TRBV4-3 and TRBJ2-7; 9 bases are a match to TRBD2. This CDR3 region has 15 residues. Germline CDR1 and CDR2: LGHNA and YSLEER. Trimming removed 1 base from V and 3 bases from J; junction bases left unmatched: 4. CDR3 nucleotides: TGCGCCAGCAGCCAAGGGGCTAGCGGGGACTACGAGCAGTACTTC. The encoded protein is CASSQGASGDYEQYF.

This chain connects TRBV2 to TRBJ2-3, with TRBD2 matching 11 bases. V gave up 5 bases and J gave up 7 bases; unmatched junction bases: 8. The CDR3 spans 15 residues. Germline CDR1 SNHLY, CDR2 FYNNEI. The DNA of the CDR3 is TGTGCCAGCAGTCCCCGGACTAGCGGGCGGCATACGCAGTATTTT. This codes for CASSPRTSGRHTQYF.